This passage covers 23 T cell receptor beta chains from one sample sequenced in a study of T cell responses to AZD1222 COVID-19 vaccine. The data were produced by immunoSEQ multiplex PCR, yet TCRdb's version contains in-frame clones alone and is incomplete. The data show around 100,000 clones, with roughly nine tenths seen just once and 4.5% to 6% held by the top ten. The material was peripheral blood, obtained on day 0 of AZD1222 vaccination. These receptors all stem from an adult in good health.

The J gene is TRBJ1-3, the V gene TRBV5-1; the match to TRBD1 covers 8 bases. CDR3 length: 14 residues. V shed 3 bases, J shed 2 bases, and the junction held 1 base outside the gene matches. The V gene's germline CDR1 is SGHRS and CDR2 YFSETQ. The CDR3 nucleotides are TGCGCCAGCAGCTCGACAGGGGCTGGAAACACCATATATTTT. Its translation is CASSSTGAGNTIYF. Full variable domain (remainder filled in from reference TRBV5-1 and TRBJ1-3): KAGVTQTPRYLIKTRGQQVTLSCSPISGHRSVSWYQQTPGQGLQFLFEYFSETQRNKGNFPGRFSGRQFSNSRSEMNVSTLELGDSALYLCASSSTGAGNTIYFGEGSWLTVV.

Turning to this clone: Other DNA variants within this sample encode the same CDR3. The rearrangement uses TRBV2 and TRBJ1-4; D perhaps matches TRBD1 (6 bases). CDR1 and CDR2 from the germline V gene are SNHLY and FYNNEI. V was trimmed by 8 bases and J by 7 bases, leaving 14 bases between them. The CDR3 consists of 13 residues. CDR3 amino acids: CASSGGEGEKLFF. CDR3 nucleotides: TGTGCCAGCTCGGGGGGCGAGGGTGAAAAACTGTTTTTT.

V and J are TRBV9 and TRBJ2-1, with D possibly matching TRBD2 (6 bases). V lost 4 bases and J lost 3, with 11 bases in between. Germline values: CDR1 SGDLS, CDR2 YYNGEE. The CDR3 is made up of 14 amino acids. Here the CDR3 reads CASSTRDFYNEQFF. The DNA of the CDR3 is TGTGCCAGCAGCACTCGGGACTTCTACAATGAGCAGTTCTTC.

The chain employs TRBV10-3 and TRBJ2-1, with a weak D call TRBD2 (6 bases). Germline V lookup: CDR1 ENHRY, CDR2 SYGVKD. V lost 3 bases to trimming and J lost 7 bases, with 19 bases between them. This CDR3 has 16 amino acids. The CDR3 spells CAISDPPEGSGNEQFF. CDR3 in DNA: TGTGCCATCAGTGATCCACCGGAGGGGAGCGGGAATGAGCAGTTCTTC.

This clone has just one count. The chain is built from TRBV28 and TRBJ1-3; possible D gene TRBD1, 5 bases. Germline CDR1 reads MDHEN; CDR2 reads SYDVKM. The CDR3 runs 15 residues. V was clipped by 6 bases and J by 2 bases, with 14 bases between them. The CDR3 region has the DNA TGTGCCAGCAGCCGCGGGACGGGCACTGGAAACACCATATATTTT. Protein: CASSRGTGTGNTIYF.

The CDR3 loop is CASNDRRSYEQYF. DNA of the CDR3: TGTGCCAGCAACGACAGGCGCTCCTACGAGCAGTACTTC. The chain carries TRBV5-6 and TRBJ2-7, with D maybe TRBD1 (6 bases). CDR3 length equals 13 residues. Germline V gene data show CDR1 as SGHDT and CDR2 as YYEEEE. Trimming removed 6 bases from V and 0 bases from J, with 10 bases in between.

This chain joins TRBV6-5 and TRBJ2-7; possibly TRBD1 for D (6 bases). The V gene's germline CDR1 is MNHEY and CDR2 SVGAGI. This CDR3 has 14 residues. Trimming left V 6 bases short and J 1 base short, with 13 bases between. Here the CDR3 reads CASRPGHSSYEQYF. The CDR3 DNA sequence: TGTGCCAGCAGGCCGGGACACTCTTCCTACGAGCAGTACTTC.

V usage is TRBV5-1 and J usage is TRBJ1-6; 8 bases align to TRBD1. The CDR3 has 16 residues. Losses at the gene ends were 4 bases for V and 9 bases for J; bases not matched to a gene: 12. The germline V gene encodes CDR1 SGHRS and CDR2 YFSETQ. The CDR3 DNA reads TGCGCCAGCAGCGCCGGGGGGACAGGTTTTAGTTCACCCCTCCACTTT. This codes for CASSAGGTGFSSPLHF.

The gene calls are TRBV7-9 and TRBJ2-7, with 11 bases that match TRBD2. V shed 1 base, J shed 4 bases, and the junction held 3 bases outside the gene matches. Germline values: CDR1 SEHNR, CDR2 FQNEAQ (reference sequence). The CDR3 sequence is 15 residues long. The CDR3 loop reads CASSLVLAGDYEQYF. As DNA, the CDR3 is TGTGCCAGCAGCTTAGTACTAGCGGGGGATTACGAGCAGTACTTC.

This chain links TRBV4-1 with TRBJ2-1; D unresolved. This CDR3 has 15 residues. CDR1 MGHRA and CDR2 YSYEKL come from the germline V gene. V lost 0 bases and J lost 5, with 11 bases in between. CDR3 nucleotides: TGCGCCAGCAGCCAAGAAAGTCTAAAAAACAATGAGCAGTTCTTC. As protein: CASSQESLKNNEQFF.

CDR3 bases: TGTGCCAGCAGCTTGGTGGGGACAGGGGGCTTTGGCTACACCTTC. It encodes CASSLVGTGGFGYTF. V is TRBV5-4 and J is TRBJ1-2; 12 nucleotides line up with TRBD1. The V gene end was trimmed by 0 bases and the J gene end by 7 bases; junction bases not matched to a gene: 4. The CDR3 is 15 amino acids. The germline V gene has CDR1 SGHNT and CDR2 YYREEE (reference sequence).

CDR3 nucleotides: TGTGCCAGCGAAGGACAGGGCTCAAGGTTTACTGGGGCCAACGTCCTGACTTTC. This codes for CASEGQGSRFTGANVLTF. The rearrangement joins TRBV28 to TRBJ2-6; 8 positions match TRBD1. This CDR3 region has 18 residues. J was trimmed by 2 bases and V by 8 bases; bases with no gene match: 14. CDR1 and CDR2 from the germline V gene are MDHEN and SYDVKM.

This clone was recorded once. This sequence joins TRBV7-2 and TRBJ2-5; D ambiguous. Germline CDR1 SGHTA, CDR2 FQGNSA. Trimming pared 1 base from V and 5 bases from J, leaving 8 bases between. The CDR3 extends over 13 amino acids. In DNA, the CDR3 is TGTGCCAGCAGCTTAGGAGCTGCGGAGACCCAGTACTTC. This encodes CASSLGAAETQYF.

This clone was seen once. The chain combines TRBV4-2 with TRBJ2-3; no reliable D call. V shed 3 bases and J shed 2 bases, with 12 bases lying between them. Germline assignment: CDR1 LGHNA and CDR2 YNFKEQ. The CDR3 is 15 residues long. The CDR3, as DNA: TGTGCCAGCAGCCATCGTGAGGCCCCCACAGATACGCAGTATTTT. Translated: CASSHREAPTDTQYF.

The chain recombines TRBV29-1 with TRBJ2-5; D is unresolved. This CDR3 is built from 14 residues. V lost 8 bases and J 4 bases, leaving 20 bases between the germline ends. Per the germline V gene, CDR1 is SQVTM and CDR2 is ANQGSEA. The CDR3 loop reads CSYSAGSIRETQYF. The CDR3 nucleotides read TGCAGCTACTCGGCTGGTAGTATCAGAGAGACCCAGTACTTC.

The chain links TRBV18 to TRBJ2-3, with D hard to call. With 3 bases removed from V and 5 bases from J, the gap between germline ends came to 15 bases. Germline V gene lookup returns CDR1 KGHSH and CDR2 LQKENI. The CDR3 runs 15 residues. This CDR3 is CASSPGMAMVDTQYF. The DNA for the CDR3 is TGTGCCAGCTCACCTGGAATGGCGATGGTAGATACGCAGTATTTT. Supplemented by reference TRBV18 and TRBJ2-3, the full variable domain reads NAGVMQNPRHLVRRRGQEARLRCSPMKGHSHVYWYRQLPEEGLKFMVYLQKENIIDESGMPKERFSAEFPKEGPSILRIQQVVRGDSAAYFCASSPGMAMVDTQYFGPGTRLTVL.

The chain's CDR3 is CASSENPVMNTEAFF. The CDR3 DNA reads as TGTGCCAGCAGTGAAAACCCAGTTATGAACACTGAAGCTTTCTTT. The chain combines TRBV2 with TRBJ1-1; D unresolved. V lost 2 bases and J 0 bases, leaving 10 bases between the germline ends. The CDR3 sequence is 15 residues long. Looked up from germline, CDR1 is SNHLY and CDR2 is FYNNEI.

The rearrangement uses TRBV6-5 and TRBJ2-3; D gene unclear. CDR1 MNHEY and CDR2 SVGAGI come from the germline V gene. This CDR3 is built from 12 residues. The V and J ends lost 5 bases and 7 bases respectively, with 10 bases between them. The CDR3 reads CASSTDLNTQYF. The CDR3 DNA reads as TGTGCCAGCAGTACAGACTTAAATACGCAGTATTTT.

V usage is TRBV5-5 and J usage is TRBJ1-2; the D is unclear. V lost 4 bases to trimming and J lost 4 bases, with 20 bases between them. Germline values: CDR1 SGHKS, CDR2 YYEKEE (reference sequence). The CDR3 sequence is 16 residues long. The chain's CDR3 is CASSLTSASSFYGYTF. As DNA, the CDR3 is TGTGCCAGCAGCCTAACCAGTGCCTCTTCTTTCTATGGCTACACCTTC.

In DNA, the CDR3 is TGTGCCAGCAACGAACAGGGGTTTGGGGCCAACGTCCTGACTTTC. The encoded protein is CASNEQGFGANVLTF. The chain combines TRBV3-1 (or the pseudogene TRBV3-2) with TRBJ2-6, with 7 bases lining up with TRBD1. There are 15 residues in the CDR3. From germline, CDR1 is LGHDT and CDR2 YNNKEL (reference sequence). V trimming: 7 bases; J trimming: 3 bases; junction bases outside the gene matches: 6.

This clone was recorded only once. In DNA form, the CDR3 reads TGCAGCGCATCCGGGACAGGGCACGTCGAGCAGTACTTC. Translation: CSASGTGHVEQYF. The V gene is TRBV29-1, the J gene TRBJ2-7; 9 bases are shared with TRBD1. Looked up from germline, CDR1 is SQVTM and CDR2 is ANQGSEA. With 7 bases clipped from V and 6 bases from J, the junction kept 10 bases outside the gene matches. The CDR3 runs 13 residues.

The CDR3 DNA sequence: TGTGCCAGCAGCATCCCGGGGGCCTATGGCTACACCTTC. Its protein product is CASSIPGAYGYTF. The chain has TRBV7-2 and TRBJ1-2; possible D gene TRBD1, 6 bases. The CDR3 is made up of 13 amino acids. From germline, CDR1 is SGHTA and CDR2 FQGNSA. Deletions cut 5 bases from V and 4 bases from J, with 11 bases between.

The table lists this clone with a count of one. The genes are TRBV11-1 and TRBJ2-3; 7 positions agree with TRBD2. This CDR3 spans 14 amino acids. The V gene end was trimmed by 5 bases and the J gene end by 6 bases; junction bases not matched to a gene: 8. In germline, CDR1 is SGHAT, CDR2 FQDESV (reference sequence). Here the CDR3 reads CASSQAGVRDTQYF. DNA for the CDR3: TGTGCCAGCAGCCAGGCGGGGGTGAGGGATACGCAGTATTTT. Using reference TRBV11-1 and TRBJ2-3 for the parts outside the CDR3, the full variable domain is EAEVAQSPRYKITEKSQAVAFWCDPISGHATLYWYRQILGQGPELLVQFQDESVVDDSQLPKDRFSAERLKGVDSTLKIQPAELGDSAMYLCASSQAGVRDTQYFGPGTRLTVL.